The rows below give T cell receptor beta chains drawn from one sample of a study of early T cells in non-severe SARS-CoV-2 infection. TCRdb re-called the 5' RACE reads through MiXCR, storing one row per CDR3 protein. Counted here are more than 80,000 distinct CDR3 sequences, roughly 17% occurring once; the ten biggest clones make up 1.3%. The sequencing input was whole blood. The receptors derive from an adult who was a healthcare worker with PCR-confirmed SARS-CoV-2 infection or an uninfected control (not recorded which). The CDR3 runs from the conserved cysteine through the conserved F or W. Fields, in order: V gene, D gene, clone size, J gene, CDR3 DNA, CDR3 protein. The D gene is left open where the match is weak. Clone size is shown for a subset of rows, as once, few, many or a class of expanded clone.

V gene: TRBV20-1
D gene: TRBD1
clone size: -
J gene: TRBJ2-3
CDR3 DNA: TGCAGTGCTAGCGGACAGGGGAACACAGATACGCAGTATTTT
CDR3 protein: CSASGQGNTDTQYF

V gene: TRBV5-6
D gene: -
clone size: many
J gene: TRBJ1-2
CDR3 DNA: TGTGCCAGCAGCCAGACAGGAAACTATGGCTACACCTTC
CDR3 protein: CASSQTGNYGYTF

V gene: TRBV7-9
D gene: -
clone size: -
J gene: TRBJ2-1
CDR3 DNA: TGTGCCAGCAGCTCCCCTAGGGCGTTATCCAATGAGCAGTTCTTC
CDR3 protein: CASSSPRALSNEQFF

V gene: TRBV2
D gene: TRBD1
clone size: -
J gene: TRBJ1-3
CDR3 DNA: TGTGCCAGCAGGGGACAGTACTCTGGAAACACCATATATTTT
CDR3 protein: CASRGQYSGNTIYF

V gene: TRBV12-3/TRBV12-4
D gene: -
clone size: many
J gene: TRBJ2-1
CDR3 DNA: TGTGCCAGTTATCGGGGTTCCCCCTACAATGAGCAGTTCTTC
CDR3 protein: CASYRGSPYNEQFF

V gene: TRBV28
D gene: -
clone size: -
J gene: TRBJ2-1
CDR3 DNA: TGTGCCAGCAGCTGGGGGGGGGCGACAGCCCCCGGGCACAATGAGCAGTTCTTC
CDR3 protein: CASSWGGATAPGHNEQFF

V gene: TRBV7-6
D gene: -
clone size: -
J gene: TRBJ1-4
CDR3 DNA: TGTGCCAGCAGCTCCGGGTCGGCCCTTAATGAAAAACTGTTTTTT
CDR3 protein: CASSSGSALNEKLFF

V gene: TRBV12-3/TRBV12-4
D gene: -
clone size: many
J gene: TRBJ2-3
CDR3 DNA: TGTGCCAGCAGTTCCTTCAGGGATACAGATACGCAGTATTTT
CDR3 protein: CASSSFRDTDTQYF

V gene: TRBV25-1
D gene: TRBD2
clone size: few
J gene: TRBJ2-5
CDR3 DNA: TGTGCCAGCAGTGATCTATACCGTGGGAGGGTGCAAGAGACCCAGTACTTC
CDR3 protein: CASSDLYRGRVQETQYF

V gene: TRBV5-1
D gene: TRBD1
clone size: -
J gene: TRBJ2-7
CDR3 DNA: TGCGCCAGCAGCTTGGTACAGGGGTCCTACGAGCAGTACTTC
CDR3 protein: CASSLVQGSYEQYF

V gene: TRBV4-3
D gene: -
clone size: few
J gene: TRBJ2-6
CDR3 DNA: TGCGCCAGCAGCCAAGTGTACAACTCTGGGGCCAACGTCCTGACTTTC
CDR3 protein: CASSQVYNSGANVLTF

V gene: TRBV6-2/TRBV6-3
D gene: -
clone size: -
J gene: TRBJ2-5
CDR3 DNA: TGTGCCAGCAGAAAGGAGATGTACCAAGAGACCCAGTACTTC
CDR3 protein: CASRKEMYQETQYF

V gene: TRBV21-1
D gene: -
clone size: few
J gene: TRBJ2-7
CDR3 DNA: TGTGCCAGCAGCAAAGCGGGACACCACACCTACGAGCAGTACTTC
CDR3 protein: CASSKAGHHTYEQYF

V gene: TRBV20-1
D gene: -
clone size: -
J gene: TRBJ2-3
CDR3 DNA: TGCAGTGCTAATAAAGGGTTTAACGGAGGTACGCAGTATTTT
CDR3 protein: CSANKGFNGGTQYF

V gene: TRBV5-1
D gene: -
clone size: -
J gene: TRBJ2-3
CDR3 DNA: TGCGCCAGCACTGACGGGGCCACAGATACGCAGTATTTT
CDR3 protein: CASTDGATDTQYF

V gene: TRBV27
D gene: -
clone size: -
J gene: TRBJ1-5
CDR3 DNA: TGTGCCAGCAGTTTATCGCCCGGGGGCGGCAATCAGCCCCAGCATTTT
CDR3 protein: CASSLSPGGGNQPQHF

V gene: TRBV24-1
D gene: -
clone size: -
J gene: TRBJ2-2
CDR3 DNA: TGTGCCACCAGTGATTTCTTCGGAACCGGGGAGCTGTTTTTT
CDR3 protein: CATSDFFGTGELFF

V gene: TRBV28
D gene: -
clone size: many
J gene: TRBJ2-1
CDR3 DNA: TGTGCCAGCAGTTTCCCGCTAAGGGATGAGCAGTTCTTC
CDR3 protein: CASSFPLRDEQFF

V gene: TRBV6-5
D gene: -
clone size: many
J gene: TRBJ2-2
CDR3 DNA: TGTGCCAGCAGTGGGGGCACCACAGAGAACACCGGGGAGCTGTTTTTT
CDR3 protein: CASSGGTTENTGELFF

V gene: TRBV12-3/TRBV12-4
D gene: -
clone size: few
J gene: TRBJ2-1
CDR3 DNA: TGTGCCAGCAGTGCCCAGGGTCTTGAGCAGTTCTTC
CDR3 protein: CASSAQGLEQFF

V gene: TRBV7-2
D gene: -
clone size: few
J gene: TRBJ2-7
CDR3 DNA: TGTGCCAGCAGCCCACCCCCTGGGAGGCAGTACTTC
CDR3 protein: CASSPPPGRQYF

V gene: TRBV28
D gene: -
clone size: -
J gene: TRBJ1-5
CDR3 DNA: TGTGCCAGCAGTTTGTGGGAACACGAGGATAGCAATCAGCCCCAGCATTTT
CDR3 protein: CASSLWEHEDSNQPQHF

V gene: TRBV25-1
D gene: -
clone size: few
J gene: TRBJ1-2
CDR3 DNA: TGTGCCAGCACCGAAAGTGGGTATGGCTACACCTTC
CDR3 protein: CASTESGYGYTF

V gene: TRBV5-5
D gene: -
clone size: -
J gene: TRBJ2-7
CDR3 DNA: TGTGCCAGCAGCGAGGGACGGGACTCCTACGAGCAGTACTTC
CDR3 protein: CASSEGRDSYEQYF

V gene: TRBV12-3/TRBV12-4
D gene: -
clone size: few
J gene: TRBJ2-1
CDR3 DNA: TGTGCCAGCAGTTTAAGTTCCGGCGGGGGCCCTTACAATGAGCAGTTCTTC
CDR3 protein: CASSLSSGGGPYNEQFF

V gene: TRBV6-5
D gene: -
clone size: -
J gene: TRBJ1-3
CDR3 DNA: TGTGCCAGCAGTTACTCGAACCTAGCCGGAAACACCATATATTTT
CDR3 protein: CASSYSNLAGNTIYF

V gene: TRBV5-6
D gene: -
clone size: many
J gene: TRBJ2-7
CDR3 DNA: TGTGCCAGCAGCTTTGGGGGGAGCTCCTACGAGCAGTACTTC
CDR3 protein: CASSFGGSSYEQYF

V gene: TRBV15
D gene: -
clone size: -
J gene: TRBJ2-3
CDR3 DNA: TGTGCCACCAGCAGAGATCCACAGACAGATACGCAGTATTTT
CDR3 protein: CATSRDPQTDTQYF

V gene: TRBV5-4
D gene: TRBD1
clone size: many
J gene: TRBJ1-2
CDR3 DNA: TGTGCCAGCAGCCAAGCACAGGGGGCGCGAGGCTACACCTTC
CDR3 protein: CASSQAQGARGYTF

V gene: TRBV12-3/TRBV12-4
D gene: -
clone size: -
J gene: TRBJ2-1
CDR3 DNA: TGTGCCAGCAGTTTTGGTACTACCTACAATGAGCAGTTCTTC
CDR3 protein: CASSFGTTYNEQFF

V gene: TRBV12-3/TRBV12-4
D gene: -
clone size: few
J gene: TRBJ1-1
CDR3 DNA: TGTGCCAGCAGACCCCCCTCGGTGAACACTGAAGCTTTCTTT
CDR3 protein: CASRPPSVNTEAFF

V gene: TRBV28
D gene: -
clone size: -
J gene: TRBJ1-3
CDR3 DNA: TGTGCCAGCGGCGGGAACACCATATATTTT
CDR3 protein: CASGGNTIYF

V gene: TRBV2
D gene: -
clone size: -
J gene: TRBJ1-1
CDR3 DNA: TGTGCCAGCAGTGAGTATAGGGTTACGGACACTGAAGCTTTCTTT
CDR3 protein: CASSEYRVTDTEAFF

V gene: TRBV6-2/TRBV6-3
D gene: TRBD1
clone size: -
J gene: TRBJ2-7
CDR3 DNA: TGTGCCAGGACACGACAGGGACAGTACGAGCAGTACTTC
CDR3 protein: CARTRQGQYEQYF

V gene: TRBV12-3/TRBV12-4
D gene: -
clone size: few
J gene: TRBJ2-7
CDR3 DNA: TGTGCCAGCAGTCTCCACGAATCCTACGAGCAGTACTTC
CDR3 protein: CASSLHESYEQYF